This TCR beta chain originates from a study of post-analysis software for immune sequencing data. General study points: Controls had lower frequencies than patients of about 5 TRBV segments, which included TRBV5-6, TRBV5-1 and TRBV20-1.

Turning to this clonotype: What it binds is not known.

Unique molecular identifiers tagged the TCR beta cDNA libraries. Each CDR3 protein is one row after TCRdb ran MiXCR on the PCR reads. The table lists hundreds of thousands of distinct CDR3 sequences, more than 50% of them singletons. CDR3 length equals 13 residues. Per germline, CDR1 DFQATT and CDR2 SNEGSKA (reference sequence). Between the trimmed V and J ends, which lost 3 bases and 4 bases, there was a span of 10 bases. This TCR was recovered from a girl aged 2-10 years with multiple sclerosis. V gene TRBV20-1 combines with J gene TRBJ1-3, with D possibly being TRBD1 (5 bases). Sequenced sample: blood. Here the CDR3 reads CSASRVGGNTIYF. The CDR3 DNA follows: TGCAGTGCTAGCAGGGTGGGAGGAAACACCATATATTTT.